A single sample gave rise to the 23 T cell receptor beta chains below, sequenced in a study of cytomegalovirus exposure and HLA in healthy donors. Using immunoSEQ multiplex PCR, the repertoire was profiled, and TCRdb retains in-frame clones only, with some absent. The sample records roughly 70,000 clones, 85% to 90% being singletons. Sequencing was done on a sample of PBMCs. The receptors here all came from a woman under 30 in good health and CMV-seropositive.

The chain couples TRBV19 to TRBJ2-7; TRBD1 matches at 11 bases. Germline CDR1 is LNHDA and CDR2 is SQIVND (reference sequence). V trimming: 5 bases; J trimming: 6 bases; junction bases outside the gene matches: 3. This CDR3 has 13 amino acids. The CDR3: CASSPGTGGEQYF. The DNA of the CDR3 is TGTGCCAGTAGTCCGGGGACAGGGGGCGAGCAGTACTTC.

This chain links TRBV7-2 with TRBJ2-1, with D possibly TRBD2 on 5 matching bases. V was cut by 5 bases and J by 0 bases, with 11 bases left in between. The CDR3 totals 15 residues. From germline, CDR1 is SGHTA and CDR2 FQGNSA. This CDR3 is CASSRSESSYNEQFF. CDR3 DNA: TGTGCCAGCAGCCGTAGCGAGAGCTCCTACAATGAGCAGTTCTTC.

This chain links TRBV21-1 with TRBJ2-4; the D segment call TRBD2 is taken from the table without a DNA check. TRBV21-1 is labeled a pseudogene. CDR3 length equals 19 residues. The CDR3 sequence is CASSKWEGREWIAKNIQYF. The CDR3, as DNA: TGTGCCAGCAGCAAATGGGAGGGGCGAGAGTGGATAGCCAAAAACATTCAGTACTTC.

The rearrangement uses TRBV2 and TRBJ2-3; D possibly corresponds to TRBD2 (5 bases). With 4 bases removed from V and 6 bases from J, the gap between germline ends came to 17 bases. Germline V gene sequence: CDR1 SNHLY, CDR2 FYNNEI. The CDR3 runs 15 residues. The CDR3 bases are TGTGCCAGCAGTGGTAGTAGCGACCGTGGGGATACGCAGTATTTT. Translation gives CASSGSSDRGDTQYF.

The V and J genes are TRBV7-3 and TRBJ1-5; D may be TRBD1 (5 bases). The CDR3 loop spans 13 amino acids. The V and J ends lost 5 bases and 10 bases respectively, with 15 bases between them. Germline V gene data show CDR1 as SGHTA and CDR2 as FQGTGA. As DNA, the CDR3 is TGTGCCAGCAGCACGCCGGGGGGGGGTCCCCAGCATTTT. Amino acids: CASSTPGGGPQHF.

This chain joins TRBV9 and TRBJ1-3; 7 nucleotides align to TRBD1. Germline CDR1 reads SGDLS; CDR2 reads YYNGEE. The CDR3 has 18 residues. After removal of 5 bases from V and 2 bases from J, the junction contained 16 bases not matched to a gene. CDR3 protein: CASSSTTSGTAPGNTIYF. CDR3 nucleotides: TGTGCCAGCAGTAGCACGACCTCAGGGACAGCCCCTGGAAACACCATATATTTT.

The chain has TRBV2 and TRBJ1-4; D gene unclear. Per germline, CDR1 SNHLY and CDR2 FYNNEI. Trimming cost V 7 bases and J 3 bases, with 12 bases left between them. This CDR3 spans 14 amino acids. CDR3 DNA: TGTGCCAGCAAAATTCGGAGGTCTAATGAAAAACTGTTTTTT. Translating gives CASKIRRSNEKLFF.

The chain links TRBV30 to TRBJ2-7, with 9 nucleotides matching TRBD2. V gave up 5 bases and J gave up 0 bases; unmatched junction bases: 8. This CDR3 has 15 residues. CDR1 and CDR2 (germline): GTSNPN, SVGIG (reference sequence). CDR3 in DNA: TGTGCCTGGGGGGGTACTAGCGGGTTCTCCTACGAGCAGTACTTC. This sequence encodes CAWGGTSGFSYEQYF.

This clone was detected only a few times. The chain links TRBV2 to TRBJ1-6; 7 nucleotides align to TRBD1. The CDR3 loop spans 13 amino acids. V was clipped by 11 bases and J by 9 bases; unmatched bases: 10. Germline V gene sequence: CDR1 SNHLY, CDR2 FYNNEI. For the CDR3, the DNA is TGTGCCGCGGCCGAGACAGGGAGTTCACCCCTCCACTTT. It is translated as CAAAETGSSPLHF.

This chain connects TRBV4-1 to TRBJ2-1; no definite D call. Germline V CDR1 and CDR2: MGHRA, YSYEKL. Trimming left V 1 base short and J 5 bases short, with 3 bases between. CDR3 length: 12 residues. As DNA, the CDR3 is TGCGCCAGCAGCCAAGGAGACAATGAGCAGTTCTTC. It yields the protein CASSQGDNEQFF.

This clone was counted only a few times. The chain combines TRBV6-5 with TRBJ2-2; the match to TRBD1 covers 10 bases. The CDR3 consists of 15 residues. The germline CDR1 and CDR2 sequences are MNHEY and SVGAGI. The trim removed 6 bases at V and 5 bases at J, leaving 6 bases unmatched. Written as DNA, the CDR3 is TGTGCCAGCAGAGCCGGGACAGGGGAGACCGGGGAGCTGTTTTTT. This encodes CASRAGTGETGELFF.

The rearrangement links TRBV27 to TRBJ2-1; 10 nucleotides align to TRBD1. The CDR3 contains 16 residues. Germline V gives CDR1 MNHEY, CDR2 SMNVEV (reference sequence). V was clipped by 6 bases and J by 8 bases; unmatched bases: 13. DNA for the CDR3: TGTGCCAGCAGCCTGTCCCCGGGACAGGGGACCTATGAGCAGTTCTTC. Translated: CASSLSPGQGTYEQFF.

About this clone itself: Germline is not matched at one junction end, which may reflect a read error. The rearrangement links TRBV4-1 to TRBJ2-3; TRBD1 matches at 9 bases. The CDR3 is made up of 13 amino acids. Per germline, CDR1 MGHRA and CDR2 YSYEKL. The chain's CDR3 is CASSPNTWGQGHF. CDR3 bases: TGCGCCAGCAGCCCCAATACGTGGGGACAGGGTCATTTT.

The genes are TRBV10-3 and TRBJ2-2, with 10 bases lining up with TRBD2. J was trimmed by 6 bases and V by 4 bases; bases with no gene match: 2. The CDR3 contains 14 residues. Looked up from germline, CDR1 is ENHRY and CDR2 is SYGVKD. The CDR3 protein is CAISAGLAAGELFF. CDR3 coding DNA: TGTGCCATCAGTGCAGGACTAGCGGCCGGGGAGCTGTTTTTT.

The genes are TRBV30 and TRBJ2-3; TRBD2 matches at 8 bases. CDR1 is GTSNPN, CDR2 SVGIG, per germline (reference sequence). Trimming took 3 bases from V and 1 from J; bases not matched to a gene: 3. The length of the CDR3 is 14 residues. In DNA, the CDR3 is TGTGCCTGGAGAGGACTAGCAGGCACAGATACGCAGTATTTT. Its protein is CAWRGLAGTDTQYF. The full variable domain, with the rest looked up from reference TRBV30 and TRBJ2-3, is SQTIHQWPATLVQPVGSPLSLECTVEGTSNPNLYWYRQAAGRGLQLLFYSVGIGQISSEVPQNLSASRPQDRQFILSSKKLLLSDSGFYLCAWRGLAGTDTQYFGPGTRLTVL.

The V and J genes are TRBV4-1 and TRBJ2-1, with TRBD2 identical over 8 bases. The CDR3 extends over 16 amino acids. Germline lookup yields CDR1 MGHRA and CDR2 YSYEKL. V lost 0 bases and J lost 3; bases outside the gene matches: 4. The CDR3 DNA follows: TGCGCCAGCAGCCAAGAGGCCGGGGGGGTCTACAATGAGCAGTTCTTC. Translating gives CASSQEAGGVYNEQFF.

CDR3 sequence reads: CASSSIDTQYF. The CDR3 DNA sequence: TGTGCCAGCAGTTCTATAGATACGCAGTATTTT. The chain uses TRBV6-5 and TRBJ2-3, with unresolved D. Germline CDR1 and CDR2: MNHEY and SVGAGI. V gave up 4 bases and J gave up 5 bases, with 4 bases separating them. The CDR3 extends over 11 amino acids.

V is TRBV7-9 and J is TRBJ2-4, with 8 bases lining up with TRBD2. CDR1 is SEHNR, CDR2 FQNEAQ, per germline (reference sequence). The CDR3 contains 16 residues. J was trimmed by 0 bases and V by 0 bases; bases with no gene match: 1. The CDR3 spells CASSLASGTAKNIQYF. CDR3 DNA sequence: TGTGCCAGCAGCTTAGCTAGCGGGACAGCCAAAAACATTCAGTACTTC.

The chain employs TRBV27 and TRBJ2-1; TRBD2 matches 9 bases. The CDR3 is 12 residues long. Unmatched junction bases numbered 6, after V lost 8 bases and J lost 10 bases. Per the germline V gene, CDR1 is MNHEY and CDR2 is SMNVEV (reference sequence). The CDR3 loop reads CASSGGRAEQFF. CDR3 nucleotides: TGTGCCAGCTCTGGCGGGAGGGCCGAGCAGTTCTTC.

The rearrangement joins TRBV10-3 to TRBJ1-2; 7 bases match TRBD1. This CDR3 contains 18 residues. The V segment lost 7 bases and the J segment 2 bases; nucleotides outside the gene matches: 19. Germline V gives CDR1 ENHRY, CDR2 SYGVKD. The CDR3 sequence is CAIKTTAKGDRPNYGYTF. Here the CDR3 DNA reads TGTGCCATCAAAACGACTGCCAAAGGGGACAGACCGAACTATGGCTACACCTTC.

This clone was picked up one time. The chain has TRBV29-1 and TRBJ2-7; 9 nucleotides agree with TRBD1. With V trimmed by 4 bases and J by 6 bases, 7 bases remained unmatched. The CDR3 has 13 residues. Germline-derived CDR1 and CDR2 are SQVTM and ANQGSEA. In DNA form, the CDR3 reads TGCAGCGTTGGGACAGGGGTCCCTCTCGAGCAGTACTTC. Its protein product is CSVGTGVPLEQYF.

The chain joins TRBV2 to TRBJ2-1, with D perhaps TRBD1 (5 bases). The germline V and J ends were trimmed by 6 bases and 3 bases, with 9 bases remaining between them. In germline, CDR1 is SNHLY, CDR2 FYNNEI. CDR3 length: 13 amino acids. Here the CDR3 DNA reads TGTGCCAGCAGCGGACAACTCTACAATGAGCAGTTCTTC. Protein sequence: CASSGQLYNEQFF.

This chain uses TRBV9 with TRBJ1-5; D is unresolved. Germline loops: CDR1 SGDLS, CDR2 YYNGEE. V gave up 0 bases and J gave up 4 bases, with 11 bases separating them. The CDR3 loop spans 15 amino acids. The chain's CDR3 is CASSVDLSGNQPQHF. The CDR3 DNA reads as TGTGCCAGCAGCGTAGATCTGTCGGGGAATCAGCCCCAGCATTTT.